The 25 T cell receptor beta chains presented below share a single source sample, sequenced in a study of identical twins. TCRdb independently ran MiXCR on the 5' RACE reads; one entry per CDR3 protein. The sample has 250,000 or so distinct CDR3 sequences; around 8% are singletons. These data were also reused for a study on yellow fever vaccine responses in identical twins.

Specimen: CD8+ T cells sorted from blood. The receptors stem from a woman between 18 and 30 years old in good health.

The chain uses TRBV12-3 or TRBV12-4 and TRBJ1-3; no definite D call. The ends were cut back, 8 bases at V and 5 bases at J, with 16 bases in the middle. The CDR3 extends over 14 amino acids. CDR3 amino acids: CASRLGVGRNTIYF. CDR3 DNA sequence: TGTGCCAGCCGGTTGGGCGTCGGTAGAAACACCATATATTTT.

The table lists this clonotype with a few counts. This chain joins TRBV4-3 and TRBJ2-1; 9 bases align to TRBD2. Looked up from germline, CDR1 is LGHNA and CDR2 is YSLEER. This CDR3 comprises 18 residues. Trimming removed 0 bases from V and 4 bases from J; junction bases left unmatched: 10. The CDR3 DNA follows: TGCGCCAGCAGCCAAGATCCCTTAGCGGGAGTGGGGTACAATGAGCAGTTCTTC. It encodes CASSQDPLAGVGYNEQFF.

This CDR3 reads CASSLSTGGGNQPQHF. In nucleotides, the CDR3 is TGTGCCAGCAGTTTATCGACAGGGGGGGGCAATCAGCCCCAGCATTTT. The rearrangement uses TRBV28 and TRBJ1-5, with TRBD1 identical over 9 bases. Trimming took 1 base from V and 2 from J; bases not matched to a gene: 3. This CDR3 is 16 amino acids long. Germline loops: CDR1 MDHEN, CDR2 SYDVKM.

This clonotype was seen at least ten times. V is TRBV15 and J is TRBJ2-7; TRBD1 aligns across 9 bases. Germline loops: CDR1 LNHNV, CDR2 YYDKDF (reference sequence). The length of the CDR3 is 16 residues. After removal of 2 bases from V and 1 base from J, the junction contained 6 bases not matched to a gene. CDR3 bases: TGTGCCACCAGCAGATCACACGGGACAGGGTCCTACGAGCAGTACTTC. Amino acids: CATSRSHGTGSYEQYF.

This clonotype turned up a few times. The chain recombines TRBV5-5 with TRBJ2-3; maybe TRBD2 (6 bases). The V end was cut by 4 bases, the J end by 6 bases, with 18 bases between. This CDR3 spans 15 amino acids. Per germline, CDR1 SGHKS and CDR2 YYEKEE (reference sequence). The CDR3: CASSPERAPRDTQYF. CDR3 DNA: TGTGCCAGCAGCCCGGAGCGGGCCCCGAGGGATACGCAGTATTTT. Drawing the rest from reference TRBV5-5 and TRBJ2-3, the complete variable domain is DAGVTQSPTHLIKTRGQQVTLRCSPISGHKSVSWYQQVLGQGPQFIFQYYEKEERGRGNFPDRFSARQFPNYSSELNVNALLLGDSALYLCASSPERAPRDTQYFGPGTRLTVL.

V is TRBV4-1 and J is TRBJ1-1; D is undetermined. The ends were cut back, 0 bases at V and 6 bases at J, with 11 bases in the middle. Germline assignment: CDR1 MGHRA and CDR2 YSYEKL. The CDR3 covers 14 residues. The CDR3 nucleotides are TGCGCCAGCAGCCAAGACCCTACCGGCCCTGAAGCTTTCTTT. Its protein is CASSQDPTGPEAFF.

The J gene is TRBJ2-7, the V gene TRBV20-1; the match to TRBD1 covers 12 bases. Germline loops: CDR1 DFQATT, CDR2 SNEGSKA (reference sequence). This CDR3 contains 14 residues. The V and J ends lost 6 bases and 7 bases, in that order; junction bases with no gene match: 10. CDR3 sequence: CSAAGTGGLREQYF. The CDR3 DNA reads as TGCAGTGCCGCCGGGACAGGGGGCCTTAGGGAGCAGTACTTC.

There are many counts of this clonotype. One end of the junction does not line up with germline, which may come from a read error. This chain's CDR3 is CASSEDVAGEGNEQFF. The CDR3 nucleotides read TGCGCCAGCAGCGAAGACGTAGCGGGAGAGGGAAATGAGCAGTTCTTC. This chain uses TRBV4-3 with TRBJ2-1; 9 bases fit TRBD2. CDR3 length: 16 amino acids. Per germline, CDR1 LGHNA and CDR2 YSLEER.

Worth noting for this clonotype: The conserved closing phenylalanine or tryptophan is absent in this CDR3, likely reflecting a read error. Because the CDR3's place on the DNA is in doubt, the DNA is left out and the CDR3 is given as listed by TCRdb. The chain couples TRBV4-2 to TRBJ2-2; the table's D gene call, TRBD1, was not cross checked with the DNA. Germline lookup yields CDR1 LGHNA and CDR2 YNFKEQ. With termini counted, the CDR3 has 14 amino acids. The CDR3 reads CASSPGGLCGELLC.

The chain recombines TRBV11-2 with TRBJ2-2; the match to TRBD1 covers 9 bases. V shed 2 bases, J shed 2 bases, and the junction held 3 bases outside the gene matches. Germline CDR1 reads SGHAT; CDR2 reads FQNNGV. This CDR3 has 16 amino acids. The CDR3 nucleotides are TGTGCCAGCAGCTTAACGACAGGGGGAAACACCGGGGAGCTGTTTTTT. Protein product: CASSLTTGGNTGELFF. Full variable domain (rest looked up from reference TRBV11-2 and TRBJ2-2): EAGVAQSPRYKIIEKRQSVAFWCNPISGHATLYWYQQILGQGPKLLIQFQNNGVVDDSQLPKDRFSAERLKGVDSTLKIQPAKLEDSAVYLCASSLTTGGNTGELFFGEGSRLTVL.

CDR3 sequence reads: CASSLTGVLGSYEQYF. DNA for the CDR3: TGTGCCAGCAGCTTGACAGGGGTCCTTGGCTCCTACGAGCAGTACTTC. The V call is TRBV7-2, the J call TRBJ2-7; TRBD1 matches 8 bases. With V trimmed by 3 bases and J by 0 bases, 7 bases remained unmatched. Germline-derived CDR1 and CDR2 are SGHTA and FQGNSA. The CDR3 contains 16 residues.

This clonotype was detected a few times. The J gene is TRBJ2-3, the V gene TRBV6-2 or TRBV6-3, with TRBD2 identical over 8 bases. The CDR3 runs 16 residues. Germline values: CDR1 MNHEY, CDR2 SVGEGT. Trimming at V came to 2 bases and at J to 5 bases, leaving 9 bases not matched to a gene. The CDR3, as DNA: TGTGCCAGCAGTTACGTCCCAGGACGGGGGGGAGATACGCAGTATTTT. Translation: CASSYVPGRGGDTQYF.

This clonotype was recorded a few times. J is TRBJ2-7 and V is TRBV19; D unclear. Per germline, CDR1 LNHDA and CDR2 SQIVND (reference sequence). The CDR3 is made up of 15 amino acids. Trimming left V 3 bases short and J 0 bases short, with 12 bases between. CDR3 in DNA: TGTGCCAGTAGTATCTCTTCGGTTGTCTCCTACGAGCAGTACTTC. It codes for CASSISSVVSYEQYF.

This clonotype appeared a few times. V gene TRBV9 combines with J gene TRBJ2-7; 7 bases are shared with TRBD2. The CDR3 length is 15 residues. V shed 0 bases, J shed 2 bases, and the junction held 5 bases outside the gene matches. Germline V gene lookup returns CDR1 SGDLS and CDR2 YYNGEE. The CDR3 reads CASSVGTSLTYEQYF. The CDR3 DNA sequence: TGTGCCAGCAGCGTAGGGACTAGTCTGACCTACGAGCAGTACTTC.

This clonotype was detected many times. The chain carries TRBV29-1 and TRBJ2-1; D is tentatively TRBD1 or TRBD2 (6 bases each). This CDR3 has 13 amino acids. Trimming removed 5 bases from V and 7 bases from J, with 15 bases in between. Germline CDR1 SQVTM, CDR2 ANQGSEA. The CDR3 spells CSVRFRRGNEQFF. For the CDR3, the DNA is TGCAGCGTTAGATTCCGGAGGGGGAATGAGCAGTTCTTC.

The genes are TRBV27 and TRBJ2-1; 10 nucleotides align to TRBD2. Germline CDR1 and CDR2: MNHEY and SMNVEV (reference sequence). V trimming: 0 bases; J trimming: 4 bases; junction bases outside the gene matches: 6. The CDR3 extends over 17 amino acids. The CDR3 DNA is TGTGCCAGCAGTTTATCGCCTAGCGGGGGAGGGTACAATGAGCAGTTCTTC. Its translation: CASSLSPSGGGYNEQFF.

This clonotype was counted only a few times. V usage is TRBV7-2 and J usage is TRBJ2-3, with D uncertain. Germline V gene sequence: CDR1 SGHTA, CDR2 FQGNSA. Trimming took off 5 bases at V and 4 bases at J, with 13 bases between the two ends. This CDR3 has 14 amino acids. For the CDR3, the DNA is TGTGCCAGCAGCCTGAACCGAGGCGCAGATACGCAGTATTTT. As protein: CASSLNRGADTQYF.

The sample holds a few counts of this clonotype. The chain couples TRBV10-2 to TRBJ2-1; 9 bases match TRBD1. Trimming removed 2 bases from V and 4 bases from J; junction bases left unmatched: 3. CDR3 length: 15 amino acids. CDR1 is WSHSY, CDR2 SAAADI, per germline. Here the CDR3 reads CASSEPGTGYNEQFF. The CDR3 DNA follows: TGCGCCAGCAGTGAGCCCGGGACAGGGTACAATGAGCAGTTCTTC.

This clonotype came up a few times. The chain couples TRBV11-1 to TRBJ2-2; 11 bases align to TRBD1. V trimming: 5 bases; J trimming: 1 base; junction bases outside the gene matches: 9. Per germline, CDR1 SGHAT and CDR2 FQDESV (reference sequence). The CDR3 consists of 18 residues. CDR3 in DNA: TGTGCCAGCAGCACCAATTCCGGGACAGGGGGGAACACCGGGGAGCTGTTTTTT. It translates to CASSTNSGTGGNTGELFF.

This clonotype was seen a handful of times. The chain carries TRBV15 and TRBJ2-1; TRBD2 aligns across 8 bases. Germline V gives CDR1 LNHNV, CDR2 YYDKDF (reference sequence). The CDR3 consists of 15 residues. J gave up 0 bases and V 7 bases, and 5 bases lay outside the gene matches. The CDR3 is CATKVAGSSYNEQFF. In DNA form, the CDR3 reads TGTGCCACCAAGGTAGCGGGGAGCTCCTACAATGAGCAGTTCTTC.

DNA for the CDR3: TGTGCCAGCAGCCCCACGACTAGCGCTTACTACGAGCAGTACTTC. Translated, it gives CASSPTTSAYYEQYF. This rearrangement joins TRBV7-3 to TRBJ2-7; 8 bases are shared with TRBD2. V trimming: 5 bases; J trimming: 3 bases; junction bases outside the gene matches: 9. This CDR3 region has 15 residues. CDR1 is SGHTA and CDR2 is FQGTGA in the germline V gene.

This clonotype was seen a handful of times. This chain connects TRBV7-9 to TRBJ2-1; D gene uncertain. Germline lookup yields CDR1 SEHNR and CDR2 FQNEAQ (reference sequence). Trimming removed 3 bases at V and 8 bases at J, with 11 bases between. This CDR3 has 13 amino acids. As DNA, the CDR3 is TGTGCCAGCAGCTTGGACCCAGACTATGAGCAGTTCTTC. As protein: CASSLDPDYEQFF.

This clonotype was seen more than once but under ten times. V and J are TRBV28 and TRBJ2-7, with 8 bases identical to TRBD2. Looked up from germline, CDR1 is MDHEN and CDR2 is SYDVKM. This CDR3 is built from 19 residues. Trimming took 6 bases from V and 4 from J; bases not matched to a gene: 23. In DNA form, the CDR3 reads TGTGCCAGCAGCTCCATAGCGGGACGCGGATCCCGCACTCCTTACGAGCAGTACTTC. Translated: CASSSIAGRGSRTPYEQYF.

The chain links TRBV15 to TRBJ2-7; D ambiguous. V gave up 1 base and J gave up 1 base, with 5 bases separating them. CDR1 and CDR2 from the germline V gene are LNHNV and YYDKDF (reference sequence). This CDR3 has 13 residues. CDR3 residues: CATSRVQSYEQYF. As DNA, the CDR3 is TGTGCCACCAGCAGAGTACAGTCCTACGAGCAGTACTTC.

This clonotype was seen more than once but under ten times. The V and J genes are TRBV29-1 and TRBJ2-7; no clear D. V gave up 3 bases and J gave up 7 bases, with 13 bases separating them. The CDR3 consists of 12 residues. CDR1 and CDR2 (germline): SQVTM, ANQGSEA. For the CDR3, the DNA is TGCAGCGTTGACTCGGCACCTGGGGAGCAGTACTTC. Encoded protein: CSVDSAPGEQYF.